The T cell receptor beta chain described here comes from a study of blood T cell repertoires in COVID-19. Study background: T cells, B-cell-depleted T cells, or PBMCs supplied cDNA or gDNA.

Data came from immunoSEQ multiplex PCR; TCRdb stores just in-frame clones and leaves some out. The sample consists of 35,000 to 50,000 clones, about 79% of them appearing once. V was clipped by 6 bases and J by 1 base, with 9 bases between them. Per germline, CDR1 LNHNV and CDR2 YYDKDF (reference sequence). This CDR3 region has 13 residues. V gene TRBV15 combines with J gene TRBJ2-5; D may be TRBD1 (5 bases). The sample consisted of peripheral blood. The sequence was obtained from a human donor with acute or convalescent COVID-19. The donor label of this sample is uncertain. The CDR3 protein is CATRKTAQETQYF. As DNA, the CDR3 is TGTGCCACCAGGAAGACAGCCCAAGAGACCCAGTACTTC.